This T cell receptor beta chain stems from a study of tumor and adjacent non-tumor tissue in lung cancer. TCRbeta libraries were built with three rounds of nested PCR, modified from ARM-PCR. MiXCR, run by TCRdb on the multiplex PCR reads, gives a single entry per CDR3 protein. The sample shows 70,000 or so distinct CDR3 sequences, roughly 56% of them seen only once. This sample's RNA came from whole unsorted tissue. A note on this clonotype: One junction end does not reproduce the germline sequence, and a read error may be involved.

Germline V gives CDR1 SGHAT, CDR2 FQNNGV. CDR3 length equals 13 residues. This clonotype was obtained from a man over 45 with non-small cell lung cancer. The sample comprised lung tumor tissue. The rearrangement links TRBV11-2 to TRBJ1-1, with no clear D. Here the CDR3 DNA reads TGTGCCAGCAGACAAGCGGTGAACACTGAAACTTTCTTT. This encodes CASRQAVNTETFF.